Given below is one T cell receptor (beta chain) in context. Its specificity is unknown. Vbeta (60) and Jbeta (13) primers were used in the PCR. Profiling relied on immunoSEQ multiplex PCR, and the TCRdb table lists in-frame clones only, not all of them. The data show 140,000 or so clones, about three quarters seen once. This record belongs to a study of cytomegalovirus exposure and HLA in healthy donors. General study results and limits: What was likely a sequencing artifact was a cluster of highly shared sequence variants. Presence/absence comparisons presumed near-even sequencing depth among donors. A few V segments could not be told apart, such as TRBV6-2 and TRBV6-3, and were left out. It was reported that the classifier diagnosed cytomegalovirus status with high specificity and sensitivity in both the original and validation cohorts.

CDR1 LNHDA and CDR2 SQIVND come from the germline V gene (reference sequence). The CDR3 spans 14 residues. The V end lost 3 bases, the J end lost 6 bases, and 15 bases lay between the germline ends. The chain is built from TRBV19 and TRBJ2-7; TRBD2 might be the D (6 bases). The sample taken for sequencing was PBMCs. The receptor comes from a man aged 35 to 55 in good health and CMV-seronegative. This CDR3 is CASSIAGVGGEQYF. CDR3 DNA: TGTGCCAGTAGTATCGCGGGTGTGGGGGGCGAGCAGTACTTC.